This T cell receptor beta chain comes out of a study of cytomegalovirus exposure and HLA in healthy donors. Study details: Later analysis reported that the roughly 120 validation repertoires shared the platform of the roughly 710 first-cohort repertoires.

The CDR3 has 20 residues. The germline CDR1 and CDR2 sequences are MNHEY and SMNVEV (reference sequence). The V gene end was trimmed by 1 base and the J gene end by 3 bases; junction bases not matched to a gene: 18. Sequenced by immunoSEQ multiplex PCR; TCRdb stores in-frame clones only, minus some. The repertoire consists of some 210,000 clones, with around 90% occurring once and the leading ten covering about 2%. Specimen: PBMCs. The origin of this receptor is a woman younger than 35 in good health and CMV-seropositive. This chain connects TRBV27 to TRBJ2-3; 8 bases agree with TRBD2. Here the CDR3 DNA reads TGTGCCAGCAGTTTATACGCGATCCCCCCCGGGACTAGATTTACAGATACGCAGTATTTT. It is translated as CASSLYAIPPGTRFTDTQYF.